This T cell receptor beta chain was identified during a study of blood T cell repertoires in COVID-19. Study in general: The samples span acute and convalescent COVID-19 from the United States, Italy and Spain. PBMCs, B-cell-depleted T cells, or T cells provided the cDNA or gDNA that made up the material.

As processed by the authors: Amplification from reference gene primers served as the basis for estimated nucleated cell counts. Only in-frame clones appear in the TCRdb table, and some are missing; sequencing was by immunoSEQ multiplex PCR. V and J calls and clone size are copied from that table; D and trimming were computed from the DNA. The sample consists of approximately 280,000 clones, approximately 85% of them appearing once. The sequence came from a man aged 50-60 years with active or convalescent COVID-19. The sequencing sample was made of peripheral blood.

CDR3 nucleotide sequence: TGTGCCAGCAGTGGACTCGTCCCACAGCCCCAGCATTTT. Its protein product is CASSGLVPQPQHF. The chain joins TRBV2 to TRBJ1-5, with D uncertain. The V and J ends lost 4 bases and 7 bases respectively, with 11 bases between them. CDR3 size: 13 residues. Germline assignment: CDR1 SNHLY and CDR2 FYNNEI.